This T cell receptor (beta chain) was retrieved from a study of shared clonotypes between healthy human individuals. Whole-study context: There were three CD4 naive, three CD4 memory, two CD8 naive and one CD8 memory plates per donor.

Deep-level assay runs were performed. TCRdb's table, derived via immunoSEQ multiplex PCR, lists solely in-frame clones and lacks some. The sample has around 1.6 million clones, approximately 98% seen once. V was trimmed by 5 bases and J by 1 base, leaving 14 bases between them. Germline V gene sequence: CDR1 SEHNR, CDR2 FQNEAQ (reference sequence). The CDR3 consists of 15 residues. The J gene is TRBJ1-1, the V gene TRBV7-9; D call uncertain. This sequence was found in a man aged 25-40 years in good health. Material for sequencing was naive CD4+ T cells sorted from blood. Subset in this sample: CD45RA+ positively selected. CDR3: CASSPKRQKNTEAFF. As DNA, the CDR3 is TGTGCCAGCAGCCCGAAACGCCAGAAGAACACTGAAGCTTTCTTT.